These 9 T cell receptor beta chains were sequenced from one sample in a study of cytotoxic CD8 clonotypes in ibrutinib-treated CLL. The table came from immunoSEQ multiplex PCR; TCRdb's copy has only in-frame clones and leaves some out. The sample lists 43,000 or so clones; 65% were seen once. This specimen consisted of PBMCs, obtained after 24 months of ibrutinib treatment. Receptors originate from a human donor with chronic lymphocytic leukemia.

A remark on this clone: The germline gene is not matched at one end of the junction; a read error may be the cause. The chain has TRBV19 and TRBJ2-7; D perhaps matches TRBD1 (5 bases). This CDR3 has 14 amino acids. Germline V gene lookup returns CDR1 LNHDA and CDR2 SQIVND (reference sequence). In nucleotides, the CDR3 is TGTGCCAGTAGCATAGGGGTAGGACCCTACGAGCAGTACTTC. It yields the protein CASSIGVGPYEQYF.

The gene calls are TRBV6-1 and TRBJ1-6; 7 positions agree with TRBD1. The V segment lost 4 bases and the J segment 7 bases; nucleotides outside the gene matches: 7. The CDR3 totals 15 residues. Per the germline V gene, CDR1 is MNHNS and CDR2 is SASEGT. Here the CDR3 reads CASSGQGGGNSPLHF. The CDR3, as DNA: TGTGCCAGCAGTGGACAGGGAGGAGGAAATTCACCCCTCCACTTT.

CDR3 sequence (DNA): TGTGCCAGCAGCTTAGTTTCGGACAGGAGAAATTCACCCCTCCACTTT. As protein: CASSLVSDRRNSPLHF. This rearrangement joins TRBV7-8 to TRBJ1-6, with 7 bases fitting TRBD1. V shed 1 base, J shed 7 bases, and the junction held 7 bases outside the gene matches. Germline CDR1 and CDR2: SGHVS and FQNEAQ. The CDR3 extends over 16 amino acids.

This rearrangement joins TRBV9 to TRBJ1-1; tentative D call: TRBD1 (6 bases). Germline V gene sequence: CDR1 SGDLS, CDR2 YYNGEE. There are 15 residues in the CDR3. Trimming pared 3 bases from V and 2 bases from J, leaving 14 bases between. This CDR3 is CASSGGGQPNTEAFF. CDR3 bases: TGTGCCAGCAGCGGAGGAGGACAGCCAAACACTGAAGCTTTCTTT.

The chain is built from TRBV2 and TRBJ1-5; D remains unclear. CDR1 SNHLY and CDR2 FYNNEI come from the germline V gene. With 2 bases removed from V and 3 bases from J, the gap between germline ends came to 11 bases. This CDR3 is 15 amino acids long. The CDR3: CASSERLRDNQPQHF. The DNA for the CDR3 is TGTGCCAGCAGTGAACGGCTGAGGGACAATCAGCCCCAGCATTTT.

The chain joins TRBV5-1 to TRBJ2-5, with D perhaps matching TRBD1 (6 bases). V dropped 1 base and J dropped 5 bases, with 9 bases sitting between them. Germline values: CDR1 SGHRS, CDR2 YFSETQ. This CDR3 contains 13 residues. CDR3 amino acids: CASSLTGWETQYF. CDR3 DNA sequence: TGCGCCAGCAGCTTGACAGGGTGGGAGACCCAGTACTTC.

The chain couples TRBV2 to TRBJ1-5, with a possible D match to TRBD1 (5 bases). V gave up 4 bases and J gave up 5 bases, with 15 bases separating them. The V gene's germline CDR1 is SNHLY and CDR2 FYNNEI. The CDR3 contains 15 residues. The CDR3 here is CASSVGPGRHQPQHF. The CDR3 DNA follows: TGTGCCAGCAGTGTTGGGCCAGGGAGGCATCAGCCCCAGCATTTT. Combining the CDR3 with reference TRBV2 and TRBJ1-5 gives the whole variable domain EPEVTQTPSHQVTQMGQEVILRCVPISNHLYFYWYRQILGQKVEFLVSFYNNEISEKSEIFDDQFSVERPDGSNFTLKIRSTKLEDSAMYFCASSVGPGRHQPQHFGDGTRLSIL.

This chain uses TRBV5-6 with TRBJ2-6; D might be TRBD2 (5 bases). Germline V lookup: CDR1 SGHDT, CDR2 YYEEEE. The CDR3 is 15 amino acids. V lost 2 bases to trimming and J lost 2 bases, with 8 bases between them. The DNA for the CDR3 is TGTGCCAGCAGCTTACCCGGGGCTGGGGCCAACGTCCTGACTTTC. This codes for CASSLPGAGANVLTF. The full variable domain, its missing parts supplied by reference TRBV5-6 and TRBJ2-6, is DAGVTQSPTHLIKTRGQQVTLRCSPKSGHDTVSWYQQALGQGPQFIFQYYEEEERQRGNFPDRFSGHQFPNYSSELNVNALLLGDSALYLCASSLPGAGANVLTFGAGSRLTVL.

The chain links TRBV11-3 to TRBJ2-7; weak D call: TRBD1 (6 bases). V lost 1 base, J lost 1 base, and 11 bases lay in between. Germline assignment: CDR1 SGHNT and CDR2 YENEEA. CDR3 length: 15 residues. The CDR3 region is CASSLAPGQSYEQYF. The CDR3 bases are TGTGCCAGCAGCTTAGCACCAGGACAGTCCTACGAGCAGTACTTC.